The present T cell receptor beta chain was sequenced within a study of shared clonotypes between healthy human individuals. As concerns this clone: Its antigen is undetermined.

TCRdb's copy holds only in-frame clones and misses some; the assay was immunoSEQ multiplex PCR. The sample holds approximately 110,000 clones, about 66% seen once. Study-wide results and caveats: Compared with memory subsets, naive subsets generally had larger estimated richness.

The authors combined CD45RO+ cells with CCR7-negative CD45RA+ TemRA cells as CD8 memory. V gave up 3 bases and J gave up 2 bases; unmatched junction bases: 7. The CDR3 has 15 amino acids. CDR1 and CDR2 from the germline V gene are ENHRY and SYGVKD. The TCR was taken from a woman in her thirties in good health. The chain links TRBV10-3 to TRBJ2-7, with TRBD1 matching over 7 bases. The sample comprised memory CD8+ T cells sorted from blood. Subset defined: CD45RO+ cells pooled with CCR7-negative TemRA cells. The CDR3 here is CAISDPTGDPYEQYF. DNA of the CDR3: TGTGCCATCAGTGACCCTACAGGGGACCCCTACGAGCAGTACTTC.